These T cell receptor beta chains were read from a single sample in a study of blood T cell repertoires in COVID-19. TCRdb's copy holds only in-frame clones and misses some; the assay was immunoSEQ multiplex PCR. This table has more than 400,000 clones, about 85% appearing once. Sequencing was performed on PBMCs or T cells enriched from blood (not recorded which). The receptors originated from a woman under 30 who had recovered from COVID-19. Both conserved end residues are part of each CDR3. D genes are given only for firm matches. Where a row states a size, it is once, few, many or the class of an expanded clone; other rows omit it.

>.|TRBD2|TRBV2|TRBJ2-7
CASSGLAGDSYEQYF
TGTGCCAGTTCAGGGCTAGCGGGGGACTCCTACGAGCAGTACTTC
>.|TRBD1|TRBV30|TRBJ2-2
CAWLGGTGVRTGELFF
TGTGCCTGGCTAGGGGGGACAGGGGTGAGGACCGGGGAGCTGTTTTTT
>.|.|TRBV29-1|TRBJ1-2
CSVDPTGGNYGYTF
TGCAGCGTTGATCCTACGGGTGGAAACTATGGCTACACCTTC
>few|.|TRBV6-5|TRBJ1-1
CASSSGGYAEAFF
TGTGCCAGCAGCTCCGGGGGGTACGCTGAAGCTTTCTTT
>.|TRBD2|TRBV27|TRBJ2-7
CASGTAGGRYEQYF
TGTGCCAGTGGGACTGCGGGGGGCCGGTACGAGCAGTACTTC
>.|.|TRBV27|TRBJ2-7
CASSLTAAEVGEQYF
TGTGCCAGCAGTTTGACCGCCGCCGAGGTGGGCGAGCAGTACTTC
>.|.|TRBV19|TRBJ2-5
CASPEVQYF
TGTGCCAGCCCCGAGGTTCAGTACTTC
>.|TRBD1|TRBV29-1|TRBJ1-5
CSVKGGGNQPQHF
TGCAGCGTTAAAGGGGGCGGCAATCAGCCCCAGCATTTT
>.|.|TRBV11-2|TRBJ2-7
CASSFLDGGGDEQYF
TGTGCCAGCAGCTTTCTGGATGGAGGAGGCGACGAGCAGTACTTC
>.|.|TRBV19|TRBJ1-3
CASSTVGTYSRGNTIYF
TGTGCCAGTAGTACGGTGGGGACTTACTCAAGAGGAAACACCATATATTTT